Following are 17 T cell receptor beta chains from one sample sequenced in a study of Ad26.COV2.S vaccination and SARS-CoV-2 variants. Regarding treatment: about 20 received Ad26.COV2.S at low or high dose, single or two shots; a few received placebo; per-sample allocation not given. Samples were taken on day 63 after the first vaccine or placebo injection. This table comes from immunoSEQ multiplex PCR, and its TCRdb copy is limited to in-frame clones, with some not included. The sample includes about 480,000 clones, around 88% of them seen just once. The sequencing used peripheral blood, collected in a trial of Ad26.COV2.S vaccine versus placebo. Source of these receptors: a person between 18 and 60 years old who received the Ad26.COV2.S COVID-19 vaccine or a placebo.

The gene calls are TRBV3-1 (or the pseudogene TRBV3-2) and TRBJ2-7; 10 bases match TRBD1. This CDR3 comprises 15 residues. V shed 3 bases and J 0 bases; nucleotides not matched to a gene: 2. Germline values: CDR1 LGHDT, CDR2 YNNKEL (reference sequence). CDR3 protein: CASSQGQGTSYEQYF. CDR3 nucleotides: TGTGCCAGCAGCCAGGGACAGGGGACCTCCTACGAGCAGTACTTC.

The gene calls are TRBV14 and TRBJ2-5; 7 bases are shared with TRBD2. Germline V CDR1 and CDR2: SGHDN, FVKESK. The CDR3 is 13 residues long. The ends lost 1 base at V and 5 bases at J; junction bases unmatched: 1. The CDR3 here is CASSQGTRETQYF. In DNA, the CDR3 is TGTGCCAGCAGCCAAGGGACTAGGGAGACCCAGTACTTC.

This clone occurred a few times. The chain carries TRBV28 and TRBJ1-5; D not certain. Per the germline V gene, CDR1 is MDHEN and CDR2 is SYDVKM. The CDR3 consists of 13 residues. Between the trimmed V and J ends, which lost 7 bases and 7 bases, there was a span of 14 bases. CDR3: CASKKPGSQPQHF. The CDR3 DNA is TGTGCCAGCAAAAAACCGGGGTCACAGCCCCAGCATTTT.

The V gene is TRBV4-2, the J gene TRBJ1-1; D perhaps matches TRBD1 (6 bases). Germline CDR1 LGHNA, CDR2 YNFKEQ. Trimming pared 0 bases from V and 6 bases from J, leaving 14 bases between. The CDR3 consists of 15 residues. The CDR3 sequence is CASSQETRGGPEAFF. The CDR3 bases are TGTGCCAGCAGCCAAGAAACCCGCGGGGGCCCTGAAGCTTTCTTT.

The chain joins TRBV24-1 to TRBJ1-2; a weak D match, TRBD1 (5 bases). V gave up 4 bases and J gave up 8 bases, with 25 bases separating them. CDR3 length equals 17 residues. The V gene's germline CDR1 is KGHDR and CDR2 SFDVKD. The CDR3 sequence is CATSDPSGPGLAGGYTF. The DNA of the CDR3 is TGTGCCACCAGTGACCCCTCCGGACCGGGACTTGCGGGAGGCTACACCTTC.

The DNA of the CDR3 is TGTGCCAGCAGTTTAGCCTACGACAGGTTTTCTTCCTACGAGCAGTACTTC. Translating gives CASSLAYDRFSSYEQYF. This sequence joins TRBV27 and TRBJ2-7, with a possible D match to TRBD1 (6 bases). CDR1 is MNHEY and CDR2 is SMNVEV in the germline V gene (reference sequence). CDR3 length: 17 residues. V was clipped by 2 bases and J by 1 base, with 18 bases between them.

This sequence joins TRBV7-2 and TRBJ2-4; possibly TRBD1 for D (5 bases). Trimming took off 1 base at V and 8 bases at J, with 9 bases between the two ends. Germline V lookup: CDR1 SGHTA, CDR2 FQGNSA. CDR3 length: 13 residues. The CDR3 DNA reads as TGTGCCAGCAGCTTAGAAACAGGATACATTCAGTACTTC. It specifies CASSLETGYIQYF.

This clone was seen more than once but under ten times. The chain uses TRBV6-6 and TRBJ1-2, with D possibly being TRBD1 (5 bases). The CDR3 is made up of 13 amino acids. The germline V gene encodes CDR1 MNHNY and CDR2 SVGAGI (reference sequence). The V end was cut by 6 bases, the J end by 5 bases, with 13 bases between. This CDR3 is CASRPGPIYGYTF. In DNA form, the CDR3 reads TGTGCCAGCAGACCGGGACCGATTTATGGCTACACCTTC.

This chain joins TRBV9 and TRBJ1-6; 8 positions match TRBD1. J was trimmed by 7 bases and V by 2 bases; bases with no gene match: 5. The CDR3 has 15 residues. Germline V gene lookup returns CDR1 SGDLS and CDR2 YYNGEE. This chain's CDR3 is CASSVGTGGNSPLHF. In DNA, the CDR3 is TGTGCCAGCAGCGTGGGGACAGGAGGGAATTCACCCCTCCACTTT.

The CDR3: CASSPKTGINTEAFF. CDR3 nucleotide sequence: TGTGCCAGCAGCCCGAAGACAGGGATAAACACTGAAGCTTTCTTT. The rearrangement links TRBV2 to TRBJ1-1; 7 nucleotides match TRBD1. This CDR3 is built from 15 residues. With 6 bases clipped from V and 2 bases from J, the junction kept 9 bases outside the gene matches. CDR1 and CDR2 from the germline V gene are SNHLY and FYNNEI.

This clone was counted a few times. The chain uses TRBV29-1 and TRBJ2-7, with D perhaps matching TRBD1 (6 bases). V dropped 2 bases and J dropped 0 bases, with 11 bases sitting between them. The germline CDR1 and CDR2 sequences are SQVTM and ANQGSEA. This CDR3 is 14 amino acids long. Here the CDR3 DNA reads TGCAGCGTTGAACTAGGGACATCCTCCTACGAGCAGTACTTC. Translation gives CSVELGTSSYEQYF.

CDR3 sequence: CATSRETGRKYGYTF. The CDR3 DNA reads TGTGCCACCAGCAGAGAAACAGGGAGGAAGTATGGCTACACCTTC. This sequence joins TRBV15 and TRBJ1-2; D is perhaps TRBD1 (6 bases). The CDR3 is made up of 15 amino acids. The germline V and J ends were trimmed by 0 bases and 5 bases, with 13 bases remaining between them. Germline CDR1 is LNHNV and CDR2 is YYDKDF (reference sequence).

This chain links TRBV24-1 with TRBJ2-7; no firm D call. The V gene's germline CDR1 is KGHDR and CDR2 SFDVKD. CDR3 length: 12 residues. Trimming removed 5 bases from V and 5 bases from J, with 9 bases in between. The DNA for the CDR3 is TGTGCCACCAGTGCGATGGGAAACGAGCAGTACTTC. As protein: CATSAMGNEQYF.

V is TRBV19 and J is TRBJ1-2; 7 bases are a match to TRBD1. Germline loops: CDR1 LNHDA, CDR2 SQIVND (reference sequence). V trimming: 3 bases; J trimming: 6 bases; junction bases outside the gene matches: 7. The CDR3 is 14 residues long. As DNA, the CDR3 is TGTGCCAGTAGTATCGCAGGGGGGTTAGATGGCTACACCTTC. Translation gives CASSIAGGLDGYTF.

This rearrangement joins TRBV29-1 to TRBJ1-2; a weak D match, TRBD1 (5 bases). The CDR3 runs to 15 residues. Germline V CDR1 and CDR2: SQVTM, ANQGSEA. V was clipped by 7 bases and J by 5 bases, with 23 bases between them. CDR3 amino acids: CSAGASGGGNYGYTF. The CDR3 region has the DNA TGCAGCGCGGGTGCTTCGGGGGGAGGGAATTATGGCTACACCTTC.

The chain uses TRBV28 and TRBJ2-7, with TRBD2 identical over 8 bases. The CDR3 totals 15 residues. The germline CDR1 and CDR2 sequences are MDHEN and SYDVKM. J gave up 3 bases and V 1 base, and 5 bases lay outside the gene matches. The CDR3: CASSLSIAGIYEQYF. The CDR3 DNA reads TGTGCCAGCAGTTTATCAATAGCGGGAATCTACGAGCAGTACTTC.

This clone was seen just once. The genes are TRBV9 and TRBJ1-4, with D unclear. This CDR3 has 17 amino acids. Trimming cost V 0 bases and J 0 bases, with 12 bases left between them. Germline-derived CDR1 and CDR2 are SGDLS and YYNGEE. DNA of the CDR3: TGTGCCAGCAGCGTAGATATTAAGACCCCAACTAATGAAAAACTGTTTTTT. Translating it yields CASSVDIKTPTNEKLFF.